The 21 T cell receptor beta chains given below trace back to one sample, sequenced in a study of OX40 agonist ivuxolimab in advanced cancers. TCRdb keeps only in-frame clones here, not all; method: immunoSEQ multiplex PCR. The sample gives approximately 82,000 clones, 80% to 90% of which show up once; approximately 9.1% is in the top ten. The sequences come from CD4+ or CD8+ T cells sorted from blood, collected in a trial of the OX40 agonist ivuxolimab. The receptor set was obtained from an adult with an advanced solid tumor such as melanoma, head and neck, liver or kidney cancer.

A single count supports this clone. The chain couples TRBV7-9 to TRBJ1-5; perhaps TRBD1 as D (5 bases). The length of the CDR3 is 14 residues. Looked up from germline, CDR1 is SEHNR and CDR2 is FQNEAQ (reference sequence). V was clipped by 5 bases and J by 7 bases, with 15 bases between them. CDR3 sequence: CASSNLTGEQPQHF. For the CDR3, the DNA is TGTGCCAGCAGCAACCTGACGGGGGAACAGCCCCAGCATTTT.

This clone has only one observation. This chain links TRBV7-2 with TRBJ1-4; 9 bases align to TRBD1. CDR3 length equals 14 residues. With 5 bases clipped from V and 5 bases from J, the junction kept 3 bases outside the gene matches. In germline, CDR1 is SGHTA, CDR2 FQGNSA. CDR3 region: CASSRDRENEKLFF. The DNA for the CDR3 is TGTGCCAGCAGCCGGGACAGGGAAAATGAAAAACTGTTTTTT.

This clone was detected only once. The chain recombines TRBV28 with TRBJ1-2, with 12 positions matching TRBD1. J lost 4 bases, V lost 8 bases, and 5 bases had no gene match. The CDR3 length is 14 residues. From germline, CDR1 is MDHEN and CDR2 SYDVKM. The CDR3 bases are TGTGCCAGCGGGGGACAGGGGGCGGTCTATGGCTACACCTTC. Its translation is CASGGQGAVYGYTF.

The CDR3 is CASSLALAQETQYF. CDR3 nucleotide sequence: TGTGCCAGCAGCTTAGCTCTGGCCCAAGAGACCCAGTACTTC. J is TRBJ2-5 and V is TRBV11-2, with no clear D. The germline V gene has CDR1 SGHAT and CDR2 FQNNGV. The V gene lost 1 base and the J gene lost 1 base, with 7 bases spanning the gap. CDR3 length: 14 amino acids.

The J gene is TRBJ1-3, the V gene TRBV28, with D perhaps matching TRBD1 (5 bases). From germline, CDR1 is MDHEN and CDR2 SYDVKM. The CDR3 covers 15 residues. V was shortened by 8 bases and J by 0 bases, with 14 bases between the two germline ends. CDR3 DNA sequence: TGTGCCAGCGGAGCAGGGAGGTTCTCTGGAAACACCATATATTTT. Its protein product is CASGAGRFSGNTIYF.

The rearrangement uses TRBV27 and TRBJ2-7; either TRBD1 or TRBD2 may supply D (5 bases each). There are 16 residues in the CDR3. From germline, CDR1 is MNHEY and CDR2 SMNVEV (reference sequence). Trimming removed 5 bases at V and 2 bases at J, with 19 bases between. The chain's CDR3 is CASSPSLGVITYEQYF. CDR3 DNA sequence: TGTGCCAGCAGTCCCTCCCTGGGGGTGATAACCTACGAGCAGTACTTC.

This chain joins TRBV7-6 and TRBJ2-7; D is uncertain. V was pared by 1 base and J by 2 bases, with 6 bases between. Germline values: CDR1 SGHVS, CDR2 FNYEAQ. The CDR3 has 13 residues. The CDR3 DNA reads TGTGCCAGCAGCTTAGAAAAGCCCTACGAGCAGTACTTC. Amino acids: CASSLEKPYEQYF.

This chain connects TRBV18 to TRBJ2-5; 7 bases match TRBD1. The germline CDR1 and CDR2 sequences are KGHSH and LQKENI. Trimming cost V 0 bases and J 5 bases; bases outside gene matches: 0. The CDR3 spans 13 residues. In DNA, the CDR3 is TGTGCCAGCTCACCACCGACAGGGGAGACCCAGTACTTC. As protein: CASSPPTGETQYF.

The rearrangement joins TRBV10-1 to TRBJ2-5, with 7 bases fitting TRBD2. With 4 bases clipped from V and 5 bases from J, the junction kept 4 bases outside the gene matches. Germline V lookup: CDR1 WNHNN, CDR2 SYGVQD (reference sequence). This CDR3 comprises 13 residues. DNA for the CDR3: TGCGCCAGCAGTGTCAGCGGGATGGAGACCCAGTACTTC. Residues: CASSVSGMETQYF.

The chain couples TRBV28 to TRBJ1-2; possibly TRBD1 for D (6 bases). Germline V gene sequence: CDR1 MDHEN, CDR2 SYDVKM. Trimming left V 4 bases short and J 8 bases short, with 14 bases between. The CDR3 covers 13 residues. The CDR3 is CASSSAQGRGYTF. The DNA for the CDR3 is TGTGCCAGCAGTTCGGCACAGGGTAGGGGCTACACCTTC.

This chain connects TRBV5-1 to TRBJ2-7; TRBD1 aligns across 7 bases. CDR3 size: 13 residues. The junction had 7 bases not matched to a gene; V was cut back by 6 bases and J by 4 bases. Germline assignment: CDR1 SGHRS and CDR2 YFSETQ. CDR3 sequence (DNA): TGCGCCAGCACCCCAGGGGGACCTTACGAGCAGTACTTC. Residues: CASTPGGPYEQYF.

The gene calls are TRBV2 and TRBJ2-5; 9 positions agree with TRBD1. Germline V CDR1 and CDR2: SNHLY, FYNNEI. The V gene end was trimmed by 8 bases and the J gene end by 1 base; junction bases not matched to a gene: 8. The CDR3 has 15 amino acids. The CDR3 DNA reads as TGTGCCAGCTCTTCCCGGGACAGGGCCCAAGAGACCCAGTACTTC. Translation gives CASSSRDRAQETQYF.

This rearrangement joins TRBV10-3 to TRBJ2-1, with unresolved D. The CDR3 is 15 amino acids. V dropped 4 bases and J dropped 5 bases, with 15 bases sitting between them. Germline values: CDR1 ENHRY, CDR2 SYGVKD. The CDR3 DNA reads TGTGCCATCAGTGTTCTTGGGATTTGGAACAATGAGCAGTTCTTC. Translated, it gives CAISVLGIWNNEQFF.

V usage is TRBV7-2 and J usage is TRBJ1-1, with D unresolved. This CDR3 comprises 13 residues. V lost 6 bases, J lost 3 bases, and 11 bases lay in between. Germline V lookup: CDR1 SGHTA, CDR2 FQGNSA. Here the CDR3 DNA reads TGTGCCAGCAGATACCAGGTACACACTGAAGCTTTCTTT. It specifies CASRYQVHTEAFF.

This clone was found a few times. The chain carries TRBV29-1 and TRBJ2-3; D uncertain. CDR3 size: 16 residues. The germline CDR1 and CDR2 sequences are SQVTM and ANQGSEA. V dropped 0 bases and J dropped 0 bases, with 13 bases sitting between them. Here the CDR3 reads CSVEDSREISTDTQYF. As DNA, the CDR3 is TGCAGCGTTGAAGATTCCCGTGAAATTAGCACAGATACGCAGTATTTT.

The genes are TRBV19 and TRBJ2-7; D is uncertain. The CDR3 runs to 14 residues. Germline V gene sequence: CDR1 LNHDA, CDR2 SQIVND (reference sequence). V lost 1 base, J lost 1 base, and 8 bases lay in between. The CDR3 coding sequence is TGTGCCAGTAGTATAGCGGCCGGATCCTACGAGCAGTACTTC. Protein: CASSIAAGSYEQYF.

This chain connects TRBV27 to TRBJ2-7; TRBD1 aligns across 9 bases. There are 17 residues in the CDR3. V shed 5 bases, J shed 3 bases, and the junction held 14 bases outside the gene matches. The germline V gene encodes CDR1 MNHEY and CDR2 SMNVEV (reference sequence). The CDR3 DNA reads TGTGCCAGCAGTCCGAACATAGGGACAGGGAAAATCTACGAGCAGTACTTC. Its protein is CASSPNIGTGKIYEQYF.

This chain uses TRBV18 with TRBJ1-4; the D is unclear. CDR1 is KGHSH, CDR2 LQKENI, per germline. Trimming removed 3 bases from V and 13 bases from J, with 12 bases in between. The CDR3 runs to 12 residues. CDR3 DNA sequence: TGTGCCAGCTCACCTCGGTTAGGTGGACTGTTTTTT. It codes for CASSPRLGGLFF.

The chain couples TRBV2 to TRBJ2-6; 8 nucleotides align to TRBD1. The CDR3 spans 18 residues. CDR1 and CDR2 from the germline V gene are SNHLY and FYNNEI. The trim removed 6 bases at V and 0 bases at J, leaving 10 bases unmatched. The CDR3 region is CASRPPGQETSGANVLTF. The CDR3 DNA sequence: TGTGCCAGCAGACCACCGGGACAGGAAACCTCTGGGGCCAACGTCCTGACTTTC.

The V gene is TRBV19, the J gene TRBJ1-5; D gene ambiguous. The CDR3 covers 16 residues. CDR1 LNHDA and CDR2 SQIVND come from the germline V gene (reference sequence). V lost 4 bases and J 2 bases, leaving 15 bases between the germline ends. The CDR3 DNA sequence: TGTGCCAGTAGTACGAGGCTCTCGGCACGCAATCAGCCCCAGCATTTT. Protein sequence: CASSTRLSARNQPQHF.

This sequence joins TRBV9 and TRBJ2-5; a weak D match, TRBD2 (5 bases). Trimming removed 4 bases at V and 4 bases at J, with 8 bases between. Germline V gene data show CDR1 as SGDLS and CDR2 as YYNGEE. The CDR3 contains 12 residues. CDR3 sequence reads: CASSRAGETQYF. The CDR3 bases are TGTGCCAGCAGCAGGGCGGGAGAGACCCAGTACTTC.